This T cell receptor (beta chain) is from a study of T-cell memory formation after mild COVID-19. Constant-segment-primed 5'RACE gave TCR alpha and TCR beta cDNA libraries with sample barcodes and UMIs. TCRdb analysed the 5' RACE reads with MiXCR anew, one entry per CDR3 protein. The repertoire has about 440,000 distinct CDR3 sequences, around 19% of them found once; the top ten carry 7.5% to 9.5%. The germline V gene has CDR1 SGHVS and CDR2 FQNEAQ. The trim removed 4 bases at V and 6 bases at J, leaving 13 bases unmatched. The length of the CDR3 is 18 residues. This chain joins TRBV7-8 and TRBJ2-5; 14 bases are shared with TRBD2. This TCR was sampled from an adult woman who had mild COVID-19 (a few samples of this study predate the infection). Cell type and time point are not known. Sequencing input: PBMCs or a T cell subset sorted from them (not recorded which). This CDR3 reads CASSSPPGTSGSLKTQYF. The CDR3 nucleotides read TGTGCCAGCAGCTCGCCCCCCGGGACTAGCGGGAGTCTGAAGACCCAGTACTTC.